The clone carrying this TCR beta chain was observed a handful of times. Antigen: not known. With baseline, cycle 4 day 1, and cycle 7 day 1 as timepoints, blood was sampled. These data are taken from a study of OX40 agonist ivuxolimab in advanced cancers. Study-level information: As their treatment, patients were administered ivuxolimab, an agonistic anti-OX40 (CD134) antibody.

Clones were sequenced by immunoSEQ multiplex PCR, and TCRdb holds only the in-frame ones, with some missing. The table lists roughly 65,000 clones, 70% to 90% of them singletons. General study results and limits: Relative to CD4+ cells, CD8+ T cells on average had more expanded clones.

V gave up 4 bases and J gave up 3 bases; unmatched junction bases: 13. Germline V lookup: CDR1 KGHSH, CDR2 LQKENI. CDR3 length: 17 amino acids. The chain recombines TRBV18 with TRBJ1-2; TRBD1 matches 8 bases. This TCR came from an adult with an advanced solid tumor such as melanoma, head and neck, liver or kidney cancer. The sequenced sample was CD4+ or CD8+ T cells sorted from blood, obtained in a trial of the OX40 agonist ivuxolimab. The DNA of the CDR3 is TGTGCCAGCTCACGGACAGGGAGTCGAAGGGGCCACTATGGCTACACCTTC. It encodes CASSRTGSRRGHYGYTF.